This TCR beta chain was sequenced for a study of blood T cells in healthy people across ages. Unmatched junction bases numbered 8, after V lost 5 bases and J lost 4 bases. This CDR3 spans 14 amino acids. The V gene's germline CDR1 is SQVTM and CDR2 ANQGSEA. A second PCR of 7 to 11 cycles used a sample-barcoded 5' primer and a J-beta primer mix. From the 5' RACE reads, TCRdb called clonotypes with MiXCR, one entry per CDR3 protein. The sample holds hundreds of thousands of distinct CDR3 sequences, roughly 44% seen once. In its sample, this clonotype was seen a few times. The material sequenced was blood. The chain carries TRBV29-1 and TRBJ1-2, with 9 nucleotides matching TRBD1. The clonotype comes from a man in his sixties in good health. This chain's CDR3 is CSVSVGQGSYGYTF. DNA of the CDR3: TGCAGCGTTTCGGTCGGACAGGGGTCCTATGGCTACACCTTC.